The sample holds a few counts of the clone carrying this TCR beta chain. Antigen: not known. The data stem from a study of CD8 T cells in ankylosing spondylitis. Findings and limits, study-wide: It appeared that ankylosing spondylitis blood was characterized by a TCR beta motif of fewer than ten highly homologous variants. Reportedly, disease-linked clones are significantly enriched in ankylosing spondylitis patients' matched synovial fluid.

Germline V gene sequence: CDR1 SNHLY, CDR2 FYNNEI. The CDR3 consists of 15 residues. Trimming shortened V by 0 bases and J by 10 bases, and 16 bases separated the two germline ends. With molecular barcodes, quantitative 5'-RACE was used to make the TCR beta libraries. A single record per CDR3 protein comes from TCRdb applying MiXCR to the 5' RACE reads. The sample lists just over 350,000 distinct CDR3 sequences, approximately 22% occurring once. This sequence joins TRBV2 and TRBJ2-1; possibly TRBD1 or TRBD2 for D (6 bases each). The source material was blood, either unsorted or a sorted T cell fraction (not recorded which). The receptor comes from a male donor with ankylosing spondylitis or in good health (not recorded which). DNA of the CDR3: TGTGCCAGCAGTGAAGCCCCCGGGGGCTTTTACGAGCAGTTCTTC. Protein product: CASSEAPGGFYEQFF.